Included here is one T cell receptor (beta chain) sequence, with context. Positively selected for CCR7, the CD45RO-negative cells used as naive CD8 cells excluded terminally differentiated effector memory CD45RA+ cells. V lost 5 bases and J lost 4; bases outside the gene matches: 8. Looked up from germline, CDR1 is MNHEY and CDR2 is SVGAGI. The CDR3 is made up of 15 amino acids. Some clones are missing from TCRdb's copy, which holds only in-frame ones; the method was immunoSEQ multiplex PCR. The table has approximately 2,000,000 clones, 93% seen once. This sample is part of a study of shared clonotypes between healthy human individuals.

The sequencing input was naive CD8+ T cells from PBMCs. This TCR was sampled from a man aged 18-30 years in good health. Some clones in this sample may be carry-over from other donors' samples. J is TRBJ1-2 and V is TRBV6-5, with 9 positions matching TRBD1. The CDR3 spells CASSGRTGAVYGYTF. The CDR3 DNA is TGTGCCAGCAGTGGTAGGACAGGGGCGGTCTATGGCTACACCTTC.